The 8 T cell receptor beta chains below all came from one sample that was sequenced in a study of T cells in Graves' hyperthyroidism and ophthalmopathy. TCR beta CDR3 region amplification was performed from RNA transcripts. Using the HTBI primer set, a first-round RT-PCR was run on the TCR CDR3. TCRdb re-analysed the multiplex PCR reads in MiXCR, keeping a single row per CDR3 protein. The sample has hundreds of thousands of distinct CDR3 sequences, over 35% seen once. What was sequenced was blood. The receptor source for this set is a man aged 18 to 29 with Graves' hyperthyroidism.

This clonotype was observed a handful of times. This chain uses TRBV11-1 with TRBJ2-5; D is unresolved. The CDR3 extends over 12 amino acids. The V and J ends lost 0 bases and 5 bases respectively, with 4 bases between them. Germline CDR1 SGHAT, CDR2 FQDESV (reference sequence). The chain's CDR3 is CASSLADETQYF. The CDR3 DNA sequence: TGTGCCAGCAGCTTAGCCGACGAGACCCAGTACTTC.

The gene calls are TRBV7-8 and TRBJ2-7; 9 nucleotides align to TRBD1. With V trimmed by 2 bases and J by 2 bases, 7 bases remained unmatched. The CDR3 length is 16 residues. Germline CDR1 reads SGHVS; CDR2 reads FQNEAQ. CDR3 sequence: CASSLFPRQGAYEQYF. The DNA of the CDR3 is TGTGCCAGCAGCTTATTCCCGAGACAGGGGGCCTACGAGCAGTACTTC. The full variable domain, in which reference TRBV7-8 and TRBJ2-7 provide the parts outside the CDR3, is GAGVSQSPRYKVAKRGQDVALRCDPISGHVSLFWYQQALGQGPEFLTYFQNEAQLDKSGLPSDRFFAERPEGSVSTLKIQRTQQEDSAVYLCASSLFPRQGAYEQYFGPGTRLTVT.

The J gene is TRBJ2-3, the V gene TRBV5-4; D might be TRBD1 or TRBD2, each matching 6 bases. Germline V gene data show CDR1 as SGHNT and CDR2 as YYREEE (reference sequence). The CDR3 runs 11 residues. Trimming left V 10 bases short and J 3 bases short, with 9 bases between. The CDR3 sequence: CAVGGTDTQYF. The CDR3 DNA reads as TGTGCCGTAGGGGGGACAGATACGCAGTATTTT. The complete variable domain, with remaining parts taken from reference TRBV5-4 and TRBJ2-3, reads ETGVTQSPTHLIKTRGQQVTLRCSSQSGHNTVSWYQQALGQGPQFIFQYYREEENGRGNFPPRFSGLQFPNYSSELNVNALELDDSALYLCAVGGTDTQYFGPGTRLTVL.

The chain links TRBV5-1 to TRBJ2-7, with 11 bases fitting TRBD2. Germline lookup yields CDR1 SGHRS and CDR2 YFSETQ. This CDR3 has 15 amino acids. Trimming took 4 bases from V and 2 from J; bases not matched to a gene: 5. CDR3 DNA: TGCGCCAGCAGCACGGGACTAGCGGAGCCCTACGAGCAGTACTTC. It encodes CASSTGLAEPYEQYF.

This chain links TRBV5-4 with TRBJ1-5, with a weak D call TRBD1 (6 bases). V dropped 5 bases and J dropped 8 bases, with 17 bases sitting between them. Germline loops: CDR1 SGHNT, CDR2 YYREEE (reference sequence). The CDR3 has 14 residues. The CDR3 DNA sequence: TGTGCCAGCAGTCATGGAGGACAGAACGAGCCCCAGCATTTT. It yields the protein CASSHGGQNEPQHF.

The chain is built from TRBV19 and TRBJ1-5; 7 bases agree with TRBD1. The CDR3 runs 15 residues. The germline CDR1 and CDR2 sequences are LNHDA and SQIVND (reference sequence). Unmatched junction bases numbered 9, after V lost 5 bases and J lost 5 bases. DNA for the CDR3: TGTGCCAGTAGTCCCGGGACAGCTAGATATCAGCCCCAGCATTTT. It encodes CASSPGTARYQPQHF.

This clonotype was picked up many times. The chain is built from TRBV19 and TRBJ1-2; D gene uncertain. This CDR3 has 12 residues. CDR1 and CDR2 (germline): LNHDA, SQIVND (reference sequence). V was clipped by 8 bases and J by 4 bases, with 11 bases between them. The chain's CDR3 is CASGQRSYGYTF. The DNA for the CDR3 is TGTGCCAGTGGTCAGAGGAGCTATGGCTACACCTTC.

Many counts were recorded for this clonotype. The CDR3 protein is CASSSQGSGQPQHF. As DNA, the CDR3 is TGTGCCAGCAGCTCACAGGGATCGGGTCAGCCCCAGCATTTT. This sequence joins TRBV7-9 and TRBJ1-5; a possible D gene is TRBD1 (6 bases). Trimming cost V 4 bases and J 6 bases, with 13 bases left between them. The CDR3 is 14 residues long. Germline CDR1 and CDR2: SEHNR and FQNEAQ (reference sequence).